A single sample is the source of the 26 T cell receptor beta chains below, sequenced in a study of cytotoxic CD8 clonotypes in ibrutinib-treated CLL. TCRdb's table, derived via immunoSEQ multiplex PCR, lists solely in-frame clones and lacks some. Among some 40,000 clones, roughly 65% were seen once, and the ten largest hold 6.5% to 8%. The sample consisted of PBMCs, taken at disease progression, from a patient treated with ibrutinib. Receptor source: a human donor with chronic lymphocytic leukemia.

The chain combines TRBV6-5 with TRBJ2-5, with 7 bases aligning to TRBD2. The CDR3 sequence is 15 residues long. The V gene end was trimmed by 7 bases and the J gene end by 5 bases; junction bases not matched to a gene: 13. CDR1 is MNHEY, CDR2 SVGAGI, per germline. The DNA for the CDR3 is TGTGCCAGCACTCCCCCGGGACTAAGATCCGAGACCCAGTACTTC. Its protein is CASTPPGLRSETQYF.

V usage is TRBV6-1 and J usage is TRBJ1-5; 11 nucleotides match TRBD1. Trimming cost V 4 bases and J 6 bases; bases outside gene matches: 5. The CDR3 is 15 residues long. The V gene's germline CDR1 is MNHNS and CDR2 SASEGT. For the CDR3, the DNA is TGTGCCAGCAGTGGGGGACAGGGGGTGGGTCAGCCCCAGCATTTT. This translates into CASSGGQGVGQPQHF.

CDR3 region: CAARDIDQPQHF. CDR3 DNA sequence: TGTGCCGCCCGGGACATAGATCAGCCCCAGCATTTT. J is TRBJ1-5 and V is TRBV6-1; perhaps TRBD1 as D (6 bases). The CDR3 totals 12 residues. CDR1 and CDR2 from the germline V gene are MNHNS and SASEGT. V shed 11 bases and J shed 5 bases, with 13 bases lying between them.

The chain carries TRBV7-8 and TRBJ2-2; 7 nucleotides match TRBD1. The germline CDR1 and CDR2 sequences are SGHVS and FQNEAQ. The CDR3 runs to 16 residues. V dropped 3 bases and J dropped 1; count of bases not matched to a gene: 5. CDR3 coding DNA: TGTGCCAGCAGCTTCTTTGACAGGGTGAACACCGGGGAGCTGTTTTTT. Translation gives CASSFFDRVNTGELFF.

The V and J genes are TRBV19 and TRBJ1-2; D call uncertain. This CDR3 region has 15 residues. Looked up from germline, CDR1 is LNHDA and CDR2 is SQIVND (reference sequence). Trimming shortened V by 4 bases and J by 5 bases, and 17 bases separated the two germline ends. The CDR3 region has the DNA TGTGCCAGTAGTACCCTGGTGGCCGGAGGGTATGGCTACACCTTC. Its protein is CASSTLVAGGYGYTF.

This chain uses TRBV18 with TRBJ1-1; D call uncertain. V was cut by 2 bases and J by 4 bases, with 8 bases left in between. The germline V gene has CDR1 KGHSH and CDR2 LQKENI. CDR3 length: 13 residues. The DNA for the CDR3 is TGTGCCAGCTCACCAAGGCGTCCCACTGAAGCTTTCTTT. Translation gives CASSPRRPTEAFF.

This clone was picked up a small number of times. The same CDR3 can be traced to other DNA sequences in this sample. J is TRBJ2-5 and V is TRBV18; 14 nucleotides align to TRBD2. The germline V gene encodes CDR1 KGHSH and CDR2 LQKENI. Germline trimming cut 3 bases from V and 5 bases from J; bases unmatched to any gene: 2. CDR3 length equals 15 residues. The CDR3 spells CASSPGLAGGETQYF. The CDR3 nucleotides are TGTGCCAGCTCACCTGGACTAGCGGGAGGTGAGACCCAGTACTTC.

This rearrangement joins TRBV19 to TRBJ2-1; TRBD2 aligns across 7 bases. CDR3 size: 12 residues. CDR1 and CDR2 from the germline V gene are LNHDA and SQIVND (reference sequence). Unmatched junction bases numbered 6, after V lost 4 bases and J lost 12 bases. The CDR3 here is CASSTEPGGQFF. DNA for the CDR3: TGTGCCAGTAGTACTGAACCGGGGGGGCAGTTCTTC.

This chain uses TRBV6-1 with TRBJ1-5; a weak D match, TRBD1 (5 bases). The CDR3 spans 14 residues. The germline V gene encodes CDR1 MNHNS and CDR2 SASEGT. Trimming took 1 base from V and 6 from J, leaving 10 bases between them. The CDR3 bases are TGTGCCAGCAGTGAAGTGGCAGGGCGTCAGCCCCAGCATTTT. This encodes CASSEVAGRQPQHF.

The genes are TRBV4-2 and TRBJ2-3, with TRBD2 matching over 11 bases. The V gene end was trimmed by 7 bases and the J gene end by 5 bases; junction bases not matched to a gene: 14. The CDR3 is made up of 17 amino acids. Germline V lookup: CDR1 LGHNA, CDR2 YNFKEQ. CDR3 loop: CASTGPELAGVRDTQYF. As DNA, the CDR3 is TGTGCCAGCACCGGACCCGAACTAGCGGGAGTACGAGATACGCAGTATTTT.

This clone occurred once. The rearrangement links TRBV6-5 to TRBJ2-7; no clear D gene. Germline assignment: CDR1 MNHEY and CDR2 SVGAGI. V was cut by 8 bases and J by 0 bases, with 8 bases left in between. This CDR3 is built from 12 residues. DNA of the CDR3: TGTGCCAGCGTAGGAAACTCCTACGAGCAGTACTTC. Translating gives CASVGNSYEQYF.

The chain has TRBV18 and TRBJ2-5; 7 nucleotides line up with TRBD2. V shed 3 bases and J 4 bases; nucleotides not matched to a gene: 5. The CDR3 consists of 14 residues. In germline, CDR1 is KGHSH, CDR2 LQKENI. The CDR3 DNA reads TGTGCCAGCTCACCGGGCGGGGGAGGAGAGACCCAGTACTTC. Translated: CASSPGGGGETQYF.

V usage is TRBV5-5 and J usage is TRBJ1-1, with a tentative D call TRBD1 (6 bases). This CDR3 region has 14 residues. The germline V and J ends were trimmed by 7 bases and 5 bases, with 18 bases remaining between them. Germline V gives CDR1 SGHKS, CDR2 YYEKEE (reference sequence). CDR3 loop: CASAQEGGWTEAFF. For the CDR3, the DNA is TGTGCCAGCGCTCAAGAGGGGGGCTGGACTGAAGCTTTCTTT.

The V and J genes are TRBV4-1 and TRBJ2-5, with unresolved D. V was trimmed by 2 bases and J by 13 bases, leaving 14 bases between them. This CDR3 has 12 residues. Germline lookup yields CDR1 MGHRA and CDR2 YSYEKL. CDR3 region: CASSQSWPKLYF. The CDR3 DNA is TGCGCCAGCAGCCAAAGTTGGCCTAAGCTGTACTTC.

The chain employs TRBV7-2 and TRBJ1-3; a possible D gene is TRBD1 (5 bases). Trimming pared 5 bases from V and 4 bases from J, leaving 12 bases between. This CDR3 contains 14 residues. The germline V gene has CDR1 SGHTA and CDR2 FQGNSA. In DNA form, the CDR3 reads TGTGCCAGCAGCCCTGCAGGGTGGGGAAACACCATATATTTT. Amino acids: CASSPAGWGNTIYF.

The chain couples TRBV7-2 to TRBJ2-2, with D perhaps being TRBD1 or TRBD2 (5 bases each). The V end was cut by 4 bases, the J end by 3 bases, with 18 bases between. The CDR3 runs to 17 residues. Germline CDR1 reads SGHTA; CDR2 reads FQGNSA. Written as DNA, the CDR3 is TGTGCCAGCAGCTCAACATGGGGGTCACAGTACACCGGGGAGCTGTTTTTT. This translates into CASSSTWGSQYTGELFF. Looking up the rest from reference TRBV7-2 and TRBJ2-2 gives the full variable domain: GAGVSQSPSNKVTEKGKDVELRCDPISGHTALYWYRQSLGQGLEFLIYFQGNSAPDKSGLPSDRFSAERTGGSVSTLTIQRTQQEDSAVYLCASSSTWGSQYTGELFFGEGSRLTVL.

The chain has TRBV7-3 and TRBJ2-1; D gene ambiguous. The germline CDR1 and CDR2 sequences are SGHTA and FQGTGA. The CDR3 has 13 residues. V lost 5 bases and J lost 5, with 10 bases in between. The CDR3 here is CASSLAPDNEQFF. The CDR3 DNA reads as TGTGCCAGCAGCCTCGCCCCGGACAATGAGCAGTTCTTC.

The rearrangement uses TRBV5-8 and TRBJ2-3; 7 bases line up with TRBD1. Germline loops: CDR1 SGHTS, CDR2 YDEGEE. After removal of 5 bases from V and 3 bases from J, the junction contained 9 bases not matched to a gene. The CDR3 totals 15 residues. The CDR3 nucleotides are TGTGCCAGCAGAGGCCTCAGGGGGATGACAGATACGCAGTATTTT. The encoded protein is CASRGLRGMTDTQYF.

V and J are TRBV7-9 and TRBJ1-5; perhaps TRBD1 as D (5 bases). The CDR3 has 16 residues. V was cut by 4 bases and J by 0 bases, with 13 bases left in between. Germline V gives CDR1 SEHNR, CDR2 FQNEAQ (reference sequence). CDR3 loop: CASSSFGGNSNQPQHF. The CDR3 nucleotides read TGTGCCAGCAGCTCCTTTGGGGGGAATAGCAATCAGCCCCAGCATTTT.

For the CDR3, the DNA is TGTGCCAGCAGCTTAGACCTAGCGGCCTCCTCCAGTGAGCAGTTCTTC. This translates into CASSLDLAASSSEQFF. The chain uses TRBV7-2 and TRBJ2-1, with TRBD2 identical over 7 bases. CDR1 is SGHTA, CDR2 FQGNSA, per germline. V shed 1 base and J 9 bases; nucleotides not matched to a gene: 12. The CDR3 covers 16 residues.

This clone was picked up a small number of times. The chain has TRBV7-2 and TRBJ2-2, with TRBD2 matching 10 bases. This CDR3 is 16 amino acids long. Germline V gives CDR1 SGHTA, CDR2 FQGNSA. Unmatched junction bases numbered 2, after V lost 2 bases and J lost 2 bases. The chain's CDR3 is CASSLLAGVNTGELFF. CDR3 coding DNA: TGTGCCAGCAGCTTACTAGCGGGAGTTAACACCGGGGAGCTGTTTTTT.

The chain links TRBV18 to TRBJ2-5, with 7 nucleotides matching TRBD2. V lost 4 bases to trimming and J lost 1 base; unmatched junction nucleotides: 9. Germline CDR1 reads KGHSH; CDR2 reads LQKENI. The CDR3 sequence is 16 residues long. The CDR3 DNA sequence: TGTGCCAGCTCACTACTCACTAGCGAAATCCAAGAGACCCAGTACTTC. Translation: CASSLLTSEIQETQYF.

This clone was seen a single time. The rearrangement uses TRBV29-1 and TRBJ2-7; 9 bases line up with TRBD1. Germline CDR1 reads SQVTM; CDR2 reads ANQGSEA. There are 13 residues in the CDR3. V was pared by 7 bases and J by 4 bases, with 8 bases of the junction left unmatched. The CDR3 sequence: CSAIRDREYEQYF. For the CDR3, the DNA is TGCAGCGCGATCCGGGACAGGGAGTACGAGCAGTACTTC.

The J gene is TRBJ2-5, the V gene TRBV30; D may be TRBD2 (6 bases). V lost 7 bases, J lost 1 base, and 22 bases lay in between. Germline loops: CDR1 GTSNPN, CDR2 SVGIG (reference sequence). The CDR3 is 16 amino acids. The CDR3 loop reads CAYSPPLQEGQETQYF. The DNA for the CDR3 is TGTGCCTACAGTCCCCCGCTGCAGGAGGGCCAAGAGACCCAGTACTTC.

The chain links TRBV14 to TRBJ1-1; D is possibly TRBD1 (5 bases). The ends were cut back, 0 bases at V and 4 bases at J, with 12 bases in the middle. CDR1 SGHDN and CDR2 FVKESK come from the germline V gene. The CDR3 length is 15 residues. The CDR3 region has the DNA TGTGCCAGCAGCCAAGATTTACAGGTCGGCACTGAAGCTTTCTTT. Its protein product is CASSQDLQVGTEAFF.

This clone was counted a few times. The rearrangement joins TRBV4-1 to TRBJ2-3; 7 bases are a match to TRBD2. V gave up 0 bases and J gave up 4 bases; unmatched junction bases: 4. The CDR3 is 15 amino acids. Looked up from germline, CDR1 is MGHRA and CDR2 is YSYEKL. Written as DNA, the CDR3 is TGCGCCAGCAGCCAAGAGGAACTAGCGCCAGATACGCAGTATTTT. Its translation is CASSQEELAPDTQYF.